The clone carrying this T cell receptor (beta chain) was seen a few times. Antigen unknown. The data were obtained in a study of T cell repertoires in cytomegalovirus infection. Across the whole study: Peptides in the study included HLA-C-restricted and HLA-B-restricted CMV epitopes. Indicated by public TCR beta signatures were CMV infection and matching HLA type. Study conclusions and caveats: Carriage of CMV together with the relevant HLA was identifiable through cumulative public TCR beta family frequency. The ex vivo response was dominated by HLA-C-restricted CMV-specific TCR beta clonotypes.

Each CDR3 protein gets one entry after TCRdb re-called the reads with MiXCR. The sample consists of 650,000 to 900,000 distinct CDR3 sequences, just under 30% of them appearing once. With 5 bases removed from V and 7 bases from J, the gap between germline ends came to 11 bases. CDR3 length equals 13 residues. The germline CDR1 and CDR2 sequences are SGHVS and FNYEAQ. This chain connects TRBV7-6 to TRBJ1-4; no definite D call. This specimen consisted of cultured CD8+ T cells from PBMCs, obtained from culture after CMV antigen stimulation. The sequence was obtained from a human donor in good health (CMV status not recorded). Some clones in this sample may be carry-over from other donors' samples. The CDR3 protein is CASSQLYGEKLFF. CDR3 nucleotide sequence: TGTGCCAGCAGCCAGCTGTACGGTGAAAAACTGTTTTTT.